This entry lists 20 T cell receptor beta chains sequenced from one sample in a study of T-cell reconstitution after alpha-beta-depleted transplantation in children. Unique molecular identifiers were incorporated during preparation of the TCRbeta library. TCRdb fed the PCR reads into MiXCR, producing one record per CDR3 protein. The sample holds 280,000 or so distinct CDR3 sequences, more than 9% seen once. The material sequenced was peripheral blood, taken 180 days after TCRalphabeta/CD19-depleted stem cell transplant. These receptors came from a male patient under 10 years old who had a stem cell transplant for chronic granulomatous disease, so the T cells may come from the graft donor.

This rearrangement joins TRBV2 to TRBJ2-5; 13 bases align to TRBD2. Germline CDR1 is SNHLY and CDR2 is FYNNEI. The CDR3 spans 15 residues. The V segment lost 6 bases and the J segment 4 bases; nucleotides outside the gene matches: 5. CDR3 loop: CASSGTSGIAETQYF. For the CDR3, the DNA is TGTGCCAGCAGCGGGACTAGCGGGATCGCAGAGACCCAGTACTTC.

At least ten counts were recorded for this clonotype. The chain is built from TRBV9 and TRBJ1-1; tentatively, D is TRBD1 (5 bases). Trimming left V 4 bases short and J 1 base short, with 17 bases between. The CDR3 has 16 residues. Per germline, CDR1 SGDLS and CDR2 YYNGEE. The CDR3 spells CASSPKREGPNTEAFF. CDR3 DNA sequence: TGTGCCAGCAGCCCAAAGAGGGAGGGGCCGAACACTGAAGCTTTCTTT.

V is TRBV28 and J is TRBJ2-6; TRBD2 matches at 8 bases. The CDR3 covers 15 residues. Trimming cost V 8 bases and J 2 bases; bases outside gene matches: 5. Germline values: CDR1 MDHEN, CDR2 SYDVKM. Written as DNA, the CDR3 is TGTGCCAGCGGCCGCGGGGGGACTGGGGCCAACGTCCTGACTTTC. Encoded protein: CASGRGGTGANVLTF.

Ten or more counts support this clonotype. V is TRBV29-1 and J is TRBJ2-1; no firm D call. Germline assignment: CDR1 SQVTM and CDR2 ANQGSEA. V was trimmed by 1 base and J by 5 bases, leaving 15 bases between them. The CDR3 is 15 residues long. This chain's CDR3 is CSVEGVQRDHNEQFF. The CDR3, as DNA: TGCAGCGTTGAAGGCGTGCAGAGAGACCACAATGAGCAGTTCTTC.

This clonotype has a count of ten or more. This chain joins TRBV28 and TRBJ2-7; 10 nucleotides align to TRBD1. Trimming removed 5 bases from V and 4 bases from J; junction bases left unmatched: 11. Germline CDR1 is MDHEN and CDR2 is SYDVKM. The CDR3 is 16 residues long. The CDR3 region is CASSRDRGSFPYEQYF. The DNA for the CDR3 is TGTGCCAGCAGTCGGGACAGGGGTTCTTTCCCTTACGAGCAGTACTTC.

In this sample, this clonotype turned up many times. This chain links TRBV6-1 with TRBJ1-4; D might be TRBD1 (5 bases). This CDR3 region has 14 residues. V was clipped by 5 bases and J by 8 bases, with 15 bases between them. Germline V lookup: CDR1 MNHNS, CDR2 SASEGT. The CDR3 DNA reads as TGTGCCAGCAGTAGGACGCAGGCAGGGGAAAAACTGTTTTTT. This sequence encodes CASSRTQAGEKLFF.

As to this clonotype: Its ends do not fully match the called genes, so a read error is possible. The V gene is TRBV2, the J gene TRBJ2-7, with D maybe TRBD1 (5 bases). The CDR3 has 19 residues. CDR1 is SNHLY, CDR2 FYNNEI, per germline. CDR3 loop: CTSCLSGQVDSRRSYEQYF. The CDR3 coding sequence is TGTACCAGCTGTTTATCTGGACAAGTTGACTCCCGTCGCTCCTACGAGCAGTACTTC.

This clonotype was detected a few times. V and J are TRBV4-3 and TRBJ2-1; D unresolved. This CDR3 contains 14 residues. Trimming removed 3 bases at V and 5 bases at J, with 11 bases between. Germline CDR1 and CDR2: LGHNA and YSLEER. The CDR3 DNA reads as TGCGCCAGCAGCCAGGGGTCCCTTAACAATGAGCAGTTCTTC. It encodes CASSQGSLNNEQFF.

This clonotype was counted many times. The chain has TRBV29-1 and TRBJ2-1; TRBD1 is a possible D gene (6 bases). Germline CDR1 and CDR2: SQVTM and ANQGSEA. This CDR3 has 11 residues. The V end was cut by 8 bases, the J end by 4 bases, with 9 bases between. The CDR3 is CSQRGYNEQFF. The DNA of the CDR3 is TGCAGCCAAAGGGGGTACAATGAGCAGTTCTTC.

Ten or more counts support this clonotype. The chain couples TRBV29-1 to TRBJ1-1, with unresolved D. Germline V gives CDR1 SQVTM, CDR2 ANQGSEA. Trimming shortened V by 6 bases and J by 1 base, and 15 bases separated the two germline ends. There are 14 residues in the CDR3. The CDR3 coding sequence is TGCAGCGTCCCCCCGCTGGGAGCGAACACTGAAGCTTTCTTT. Amino acid sequence: CSVPPLGANTEAFF.

In the case of this clonotype: This may be a read error, as it is one base from a much larger clone. The chain has TRBV20-1 and TRBJ2-1; D uncertain. This CDR3 is built from 14 residues. In germline, CDR1 is DFQATT, CDR2 SNEGSKA (reference sequence). As DNA, the CDR3 is TGCAGTGCTTCAAGACAACTTAAGGGCAATGAGGAGTTCTTC. This translates into CSASRQLKGNEEFF.

In its sample, this clonotype was seen many times. Relative to the germline gene, one junction end is altered; a read error may explain this. The gene calls are TRBV7-2 and TRBJ2-7; 13 nucleotides align to TRBD2. The CDR3 covers 12 residues. Germline CDR1 and CDR2: SGHTA and FQGNSA. DNA for the CDR3: TGTGCCAGCAGCGTCACTAGCGGGGGGGCCAGCTTC. This translates into CASSVTSGGASF.

This clonotype has ten or more counts. The CDR3 region is CATRAPSYNEQFF. The CDR3 nucleotides are TGTGCCACACGGGCACCCTCCTACAATGAGCAGTTCTTC. The chain is built from TRBV7-9 and TRBJ2-1, with unresolved D. Per the germline V gene, CDR1 is SEHNR and CDR2 is FQNEAQ (reference sequence). The CDR3 extends over 13 amino acids. The V end lost 10 bases, the J end lost 0 bases, and 10 bases lay between the germline ends.

The V gene is TRBV29-1, the J gene TRBJ1-1; 7 bases match TRBD1. Looked up from germline, CDR1 is SQVTM and CDR2 is ANQGSEA. The CDR3 extends over 12 amino acids. J lost 6 bases, V lost 8 bases, and 9 bases had no gene match. The CDR3 is CSLGQGDPEAFF. CDR3 nucleotide sequence: TGCAGCCTCGGGCAGGGGGATCCTGAAGCTTTCTTT.

This clonotype was recorded at least ten times. The chain is built from TRBV12-3 or TRBV12-4 and TRBJ2-7; D is perhaps TRBD2 (6 bases). The CDR3 runs 14 residues. V dropped 3 bases and J dropped 2 bases, with 11 bases sitting between them. The CDR3 reads CASSFRPGAYEQYF. In nucleotides, the CDR3 is TGTGCCAGCAGTTTTCGCCCGGGGGCCTACGAGCAGTACTTC.

CDR3 nucleotide sequence: TGTGCCAGCAGGACCTTTGACAATGAGCAGTTCTTC. This translates into CASRTFDNEQFF. The chain recombines TRBV3-1 with TRBJ2-1; D gene unclear. CDR3 size: 12 residues. Germline loops: CDR1 LGHDT, CDR2 YNNKEL (reference sequence). V lost 6 bases to trimming and J lost 5 bases, with 8 bases between them.

This clonotype was counted many times. V gene TRBV20-1 combines with J gene TRBJ2-7, with a possible D match to TRBD1 (5 bases). The CDR3 covers 12 residues. CDR1 DFQATT and CDR2 SNEGSKA come from the germline V gene (reference sequence). V lost 0 bases, J lost 5 bases, and 8 bases lay in between. The CDR3 reads CSAREVGDEQYF. In DNA, the CDR3 is TGCAGTGCTAGAGAGGTAGGGGACGAGCAGTACTTC.

This clonotype was recorded at least ten times. The chain carries TRBV7-2 and TRBJ2-5, with D possibly called TRBD1 or TRBD2 (7 bases each). V gave up 1 base and J gave up 4 bases, with 19 bases separating them. The germline V gene has CDR1 SGHTA and CDR2 FQGNSA. The CDR3 runs 17 residues. This chain's CDR3 is CASSLGRGRAGGETQYF. The DNA for the CDR3 is TGTGCCAGCAGCTTAGGACGGGGGAGGGCAGGGGGAGAGACCCAGTACTTC. Full variable domain (missing parts from reference TRBV7-2 and TRBJ2-5): GAGVSQSPSNKVTEKGKDVELRCDPISGHTALYWYRQSLGQGLEFLIYFQGNSAPDKSGLPSDRFSAERTGGSVSTLTIQRTQQEDSAVYLCASSLGRGRAGGETQYFGPGTRLLVL.

In this sample, this clonotype turned up many times. This chain uses TRBV4-1 with TRBJ2-1; 15 bases fit TRBD2. Trimming took 4 bases from V and 8 from J; bases not matched to a gene: 6. CDR3 length: 16 residues. Germline V gene data show CDR1 as MGHRA and CDR2 as YSYEKL. CDR3 sequence reads: CASSPGTSGGIYEQFF. The CDR3 DNA is TGCGCCAGCAGCCCCGGGACTAGCGGGGGGATATATGAGCAGTTCTTC.

This clonotype was seen at least ten times. The chain is built from TRBV20-1 and TRBJ1-2, with D maybe TRBD1 (5 bases). Trimming stripped 0 bases from V and 3 bases from J, with 14 bases between. CDR3 length: 15 amino acids. Germline V CDR1 and CDR2: DFQATT, SNEGSKA (reference sequence). The DNA for the CDR3 is TGCAGTGCTAGAGATCGGAACAAAGGGGACTATGGCTACACCTTC. Amino acid sequence: CSARDRNKGDYGYTF.